Listed below are T cell receptor beta chains from one sample, sequenced in a study of blood T cell repertoires in COVID-19. TCRdb's copy holds only in-frame clones and misses some; the assay was immunoSEQ multiplex PCR. The sample consists of 50,000 to 70,000 clones, 76% of them appearing once. Sequencing was carried out using peripheral blood. These TCRs come from a man aged 45 to 65 with active or convalescent COVID-19. Each CDR3 is given with its conserved first and last residue. Fields, in order: clone size, D gene, V gene, J gene, CDR3 protein, CDR3 DNA. A D gene is named only where the DNA matches it firmly. The listing skips clone size in some rows; elsewhere it reads once, few, many or a size class.

NA	NA	TRBV28	TRBJ1-2	CASSSDYYGHTF	TGTGCCAGCAGTAGTGATTACTATGGCCACACCTTC
NA	NA	TRBV18	TRBJ1-1	CASSPEMHPGAFF	TGTGCCAGCTCACCAGAAATGCACCCCGGGGCTTTCTTT
NA	TRBD1	TRBV7-3	TRBJ2-1	CASSDRETNNEQFF	TGTGCCAGCTCTGACAGGGAAACTAACAATGAGCAGTTCTTC
once	TRBD1	TRBV9	TRBJ1-4	CASSPAGDRGLFF	TGTGCCAGCAGCCCAGCCGGGGACAGGGGACTGTTTTTT
NA	NA	TRBV6-5	TRBJ1-3	CASRFQGSGNTIYF	TGTGCCAGCAGATTTCAGGGCTCTGGAAACACCATATATTTT
NA	TRBD2	TRBV4-2	TRBJ2-3	CASSQVTSGGADTQYF	TGTGCCAGCAGCCAAGTTACTAGCGGGGGGGCTGATACGCAGTATTTT
NA	NA	TRBV7-8	TRBJ1-2	CASSPTTRGYTF	TGTGCCAGCAGCCCGACGACAAGGGGCTACACCTTC
NA	TRBD2	TRBV15	TRBJ2-1	CATSGGLVDDNEQFF	TGTGCCACCAGCGGAGGACTAGTGGATGACAATGAGCAGTTCTTC
once	TRBD2	TRBV24-1	TRBJ2-1	CATSDGTSGRSRYEQFF	TGTGCCACCAGTGATGGGACTAGCGGGAGAAGTAGGTATGAGCAGTTCTTC
NA	NA	TRBV19	TRBJ1-5	CASSIGAALPNQPQHF	TGTGCCAGTAGTATCGGCGCAGCGCTCCCGAATCAGCCCCAGCATTTT
once	TRBD1	TRBV20-1	TRBJ2-1	CSASDRDRGRKQFF	TGCAGTGCTAGTGACCGGGACAGGGGTCGTAAGCAGTTCTTC
once	NA	TRBV5-1	TRBJ1-6	CASSFGQTMDSPLHF	TGCGCCAGCTCCTTTGGACAGACGATGGATTCACCCCTCCACTTT
NA	NA	TRBV9	TRBJ1-4	CASSPKGGEYEKLFF	TGTGCCAGCAGCCCCAAAGGGGGGGAATACGAAAAACTGTTTTTT
NA	TRBD2	TRBV19	TRBJ2-3	CASKVLAGDTQYF	TGTGCCAGTAAGGTCCTAGCGGGAGATACGCAGTATTTT
few	NA	TRBV10-1	TRBJ1-1	CASSVQRVDTEAFF	TGCGCCAGCAGTGTACAGAGGGTGGACACTGAAGCTTTCTTT
NA	TRBD1	TRBV5-4	TRBJ1-4	CASSFAGTGEKLFF	TGTGCCAGCAGCTTCGCCGGGACAGGTGAAAAACTGTTTTTT
NA	NA	TRBV27	TRBJ1-6	CASSLTAQATSYNSPLHF	TGTGCCAGCAGTTTAACCGCCCAGGCGACATCCTATAATTCACCCCTCCACTTT
NA	TRBD1	TRBV12-3/TRBV12-4	TRBJ1-5	CASRGDREQPQHF	TGTGCCAGCAGGGGAGACAGGGAACAGCCCCAGCATTTT
NA	NA	TRBV13	TRBJ1-2	CASSSKGAYGYTF	TGTGCCAGCAGCTCAAAAGGGGCCTATGGCTACACCTTC
NA	NA	TRBV3-1/TRBV3-2	TRBJ2-1	CASSQGTRQFF	TGTGCCAGCAGCCAAGGGACAAGACAGTTCTTC
NA	NA	TRBV5-4	TRBJ1-6	CASSLTGGGSYNSPLHF	TGTGCCAGCAGCTTGACCGGGGGGGGCTCCTATAATTCACCCCTCCACTTT
NA	NA	TRBV7-8	TRBJ2-1	CASSLIQTYNEQFF	TGTGCCAGCAGCTTAATCCAAACCTACAATGAGCAGTTCTTC
NA	NA	TRBV11-2	TRBJ1-1	CASSFSRQGKAFF	TGTGCCAGCAGCTTTTCTCGACAAGGAAAAGCTTTCTTT
few	NA	TRBV19	TRBJ2-2	CASRLGQTTGELFF	TGTGCCTCGAGGTTAGGACAGACAACCGGGGAGCTGTTTTTT
NA	TRBD1	TRBV3-1/TRBV3-2	TRBJ1-6	CASSHRVDRGWSPLHF	TGTGCCAGCAGCCACCGAGTGGACAGGGGGTGGTCACCCCTCCACTTT
NA	TRBD1	TRBV10-3	TRBJ2-7	CAINPGTGLLYEQYF	TGTGCCATCAATCCCGGGACAGGGCTCCTCTACGAGCAGTACTTC